Each of the 21 T cell receptor beta chains below was sequenced from the same sample in a study of shared clonotypes between healthy human individuals. Only in-frame clones appear in the TCRdb table, and some are missing; sequencing was by immunoSEQ multiplex PCR. The sample has about 1 million clones, roughly 75% seen once. Sequencing was carried out using memory CD4+ T cells sorted from blood. Documented subset: CD45RA-negative fraction. These receptors were obtained from a man between 18 and 29 years old in good health.

This chain links TRBV30 with TRBJ2-7, with 7 bases aligning to TRBD1. This CDR3 has 14 residues. Germline CDR1 reads GTSNPN; CDR2 reads SVGIG (reference sequence). The J segment lost 4 bases and the V segment lost 2 bases, leaving 8 bases of the junction unmatched. CDR3: CAWSPGTVVYEQYF. DNA for the CDR3: TGTGCCTGGAGTCCCGGGACAGTGGTGTACGAGCAGTACTTC.

This chain links TRBV18 with TRBJ1-3; D perhaps matches TRBD1 (5 bases). V was trimmed by 0 bases and J by 0 bases, leaving 9 bases between them. This CDR3 is 16 amino acids long. Per the germline V gene, CDR1 is KGHSH and CDR2 is LQKENI. The CDR3 DNA follows: TGTGCCAGCTCACCACCGACGACAGTCTCTGGAAACACCATATATTTT. This encodes CASSPPTTVSGNTIYF.

V gene TRBV5-1 combines with J gene TRBJ2-1; 7 bases align to TRBD2. The CDR3 extends over 15 amino acids. The germline V gene has CDR1 SGHRS and CDR2 YFSETQ. V gave up 0 bases and J gave up 10 bases; unmatched junction bases: 10. CDR3 sequence reads: CASSLEGTTLGEQFF. CDR3 DNA sequence: TGCGCCAGCAGCTTGGAGGGGACTACCCTAGGGGAGCAGTTCTTC. Combining the CDR3 with reference TRBV5-1 and TRBJ2-1 gives the whole variable domain KAGVTQTPRYLIKTRGQQVTLSCSPISGHRSVSWYQQTPGQGLQFLFEYFSETQRNKGNFPGRFSGRQFSNSRSEMNVSTLELGDSALYLCASSLEGTTLGEQFFGPGTRLTVL.

The rearrangement uses TRBV9 and TRBJ2-4; 8 bases agree with TRBD1. There are 14 residues in the CDR3. Germline CDR1 and CDR2: SGDLS and YYNGEE. J lost 7 bases, V lost 3 bases, and 6 bases had no gene match. CDR3 nucleotide sequence: TGTGCCAGCAGCGCCTCAGGGGGCATGAACATTCAGTACTTC. Protein sequence: CASSASGGMNIQYF.

The chain links TRBV11-1 to TRBJ2-3; 10 bases line up with TRBD2. The CDR3 consists of 16 residues. With V trimmed by 5 bases and J by 2 bases, 7 bases remained unmatched. Germline V gene lookup returns CDR1 SGHAT and CDR2 FQDESV (reference sequence). CDR3 amino acids: CASSPELAGTTDTQYF. The CDR3 nucleotides read TGTGCCAGCAGCCCAGAACTAGCGGGGACCACAGATACGCAGTATTTT.

This chain uses TRBV19 with TRBJ2-7, with D perhaps TRBD1 (8 bases). This CDR3 has 14 amino acids. Germline CDR1 and CDR2: LNHDA and SQIVND (reference sequence). V was pared by 4 bases and J by 2 bases, with 12 bases between. The CDR3 nucleotides are TGTGCCAGTAGTAAACAGGGGGGGCCCTACGAGCAGTACTTC. It specifies CASSKQGGPYEQYF.

DNA of the CDR3: TGTGCCAGCAGTTACGGAGGGACAGGGTTGGGCACTGAAGCTTTCTTT. Translation gives CASSYGGTGLGTEAFF. The J gene is TRBJ1-1, the V gene TRBV6-5, with 9 bases matching TRBD1. V lost 2 bases to trimming and J lost 4 bases; unmatched junction nucleotides: 8. CDR1 is MNHEY and CDR2 is SVGAGI in the germline V gene. The CDR3 runs 16 residues.

This chain joins TRBV5-4 and TRBJ1-1; 10 bases map to TRBD1. CDR1 and CDR2 from the germline V gene are SGHNT and YYREEE (reference sequence). J was trimmed by 0 bases and V by 0 bases; bases with no gene match: 2. The CDR3 is 16 residues long. The DNA of the CDR3 is TGTGCCAGCAGCTTGGGGGACAGGGGACTGAACACTGAAGCTTTCTTT. Its translation: CASSLGDRGLNTEAFF.

The chain recombines TRBV7-8 with TRBJ2-7; TRBD2 matches at 10 bases. V lost 3 bases to trimming and J lost 2 bases; unmatched junction nucleotides: 1. This CDR3 contains 14 residues. The V gene's germline CDR1 is SGHVS and CDR2 FQNEAQ. The CDR3 DNA sequence: TGTGCCAGCAGCTTGACTAGCGGGCCCTACGAGCAGTACTTC. Translated, it gives CASSLTSGPYEQYF.

The chain employs TRBV5-6 and TRBJ1-1; D is possibly TRBD1 (5 bases). V shed 6 bases and J shed 4 bases, with 22 bases lying between them. The CDR3 has 16 residues. The germline V gene encodes CDR1 SGHDT and CDR2 YYEEEE. CDR3 sequence (DNA): TGTGCCAGCACCCCGGATACAGGATTACGAAGCACTGAAGCTTTCTTT. This translates into CASTPDTGLRSTEAFF.

V and J are TRBV19 and TRBJ2-7; 8 positions agree with TRBD1. The germline CDR1 and CDR2 sequences are LNHDA and SQIVND (reference sequence). The trim removed 4 bases at V and 5 bases at J, leaving 13 bases unmatched. This CDR3 has 16 residues. The CDR3 here is CASSKLISGTGNEQYF. In nucleotides, the CDR3 is TGTGCCAGTAGTAAACTCATTTCCGGGACAGGCAACGAGCAGTACTTC.

The CDR3 is CASSPYPQDHGGYTF. The CDR3 coding sequence is TGTGCCAGCAGCCCCTACCCCCAGGACCACGGGGGCTACACCTTC. This sequence joins TRBV7-2 and TRBJ1-2; D remains ambiguous. The length of the CDR3 is 15 residues. V lost 5 bases, J lost 8 bases, and 21 bases lay in between. The germline CDR1 and CDR2 sequences are SGHTA and FQGNSA.

The CDR3 is CASSQLYANQPQHF. CDR3 coding DNA: TGTGCCAGCAGCCAGCTTTATGCGAATCAGCCCCAGCATTTT. The chain couples TRBV4-2 to TRBJ1-5; the D is unclear. Per germline, CDR1 LGHNA and CDR2 YNFKEQ. The CDR3 length is 14 residues. Between the trimmed V and J ends, which lost 3 bases and 4 bases, there was a span of 10 bases.

The CDR3 region has the DNA TGTGCCAGCAGCTTAGGCTCGGGAGCCAACGAGCAGTACTTC. Protein sequence: CASSLGSGANEQYF. The rearrangement uses TRBV7-2 and TRBJ2-7, with a tentative D call TRBD2 (6 bases). V was pared by 1 base and J by 5 bases, with 12 bases between. The CDR3 has 14 residues. Per the germline V gene, CDR1 is SGHTA and CDR2 is FQGNSA.

The V gene is TRBV28, the J gene TRBJ2-6; a possible D gene is TRBD1 (5 bases). V was cut by 5 bases and J by 0 bases, with 14 bases left in between. The CDR3 loop spans 17 amino acids. Germline values: CDR1 MDHEN, CDR2 SYDVKM. CDR3 sequence (DNA): TGTGCCAGCAGTCTACAGGTACCGAGCTCTGGGGCCAACGTCCTGACTTTC. It yields the protein CASSLQVPSSGANVLTF. Together with reference TRBV28 and TRBJ2-6, the CDR3 gives the full variable domain: DVKVTQSSRYLVKRTGEKVFLECVQDMDHENMFWYRQDPGLGLRLIYFSYDVKMKEKGDIPEGYSVSREKKERFSLILESASTNQTSMYLCASSLQVPSSGANVLTFGAGSRLTVL.

The chain couples TRBV6-5 to TRBJ1-2, with 7 bases that match TRBD1. Germline-derived CDR1 and CDR2 are MNHEY and SVGAGI. CDR3 length: 13 residues. V dropped 2 bases and J dropped 4; count of bases not matched to a gene: 1. The CDR3 is CASSYDRVYGYTF. CDR3 bases: TGTGCCAGCAGTTACGACAGGGTCTATGGCTACACCTTC.

The V call is TRBV7-9, the J call TRBJ2-2; a possible D gene is TRBD2 (5 bases). Per the germline V gene, CDR1 is SEHNR and CDR2 is FQNEAQ (reference sequence). V was cut by 5 bases and J by 4 bases, with 8 bases left in between. CDR3 length: 13 amino acids. The CDR3 protein is CASSGEGTGELFF. The CDR3 bases are TGTGCCAGCAGCGGTGAGGGCACCGGGGAGCTGTTTTTT.

The gene calls are TRBV11-2 and TRBJ2-2; tentative D call: TRBD2 (6 bases). V lost 3 bases and J lost 5, with 13 bases in between. Germline V CDR1 and CDR2: SGHAT, FQNNGV. The CDR3 totals 15 residues. The CDR3 DNA reads as TGTGCCAGCAGCTTTTCGAAGGCGGGGACCGGGGAGCTGTTTTTT. It translates to CASSFSKAGTGELFF.

V usage is TRBV6-1 and J usage is TRBJ2-1; 10 bases line up with TRBD2. CDR1 is MNHNS and CDR2 is SASEGT in the germline V gene. V shed 6 bases, J shed 6 bases, and the junction held 8 bases outside the gene matches. There are 15 residues in the CDR3. The chain's CDR3 is CASSPLAGVGNEQFF. The CDR3 region has the DNA TGTGCCAGCAGCCCTCTAGCGGGAGTGGGCAATGAGCAGTTCTTC.

This chain links TRBV10-3 with TRBJ2-5, with D perhaps matching TRBD2 (7 bases). This CDR3 contains 13 residues. V was cut by 11 bases and J by 4 bases, with 17 bases left in between. In germline, CDR1 is ENHRY, CDR2 SYGVKD. CDR3 sequence: CASRGADGETQYF. DNA for the CDR3: TGTGCCTCACGGGGGGCCGACGGAGAGACCCAGTACTTC.

This clone was found a few times. CDR3 DNA: TGTGCCTGGAGTCGTGGACAGCTAGGCGAGACCCAGTACTTC. It is translated as CAWSRGQLGETQYF. V and J are TRBV30 and TRBJ2-5; a weak D match, TRBD1 (6 bases). The CDR3 runs 14 residues. The germline V gene has CDR1 GTSNPN and CDR2 SVGIG (reference sequence). The ends were cut back, 2 bases at V and 5 bases at J, with 15 bases in the middle.